Below are 7 T cell receptor beta chains sequenced from a single sample in a study of blood T cell repertoires in COVID-19. Profiled with immunoSEQ multiplex PCR; TCRdb holds only in-frame clones, not every one. The table has 25,000 to 30,000 clones, about four fifths seen once; the top ten hold 9% to 10%. Sequencing input: peripheral blood. The receptor source for this set is a man older than 75 with active COVID-19.

The chain uses TRBV11-2 and TRBJ2-7; D is unresolved. The CDR3 extends over 14 amino acids. Trimming took off 1 base at V and 7 bases at J, with 14 bases between the two ends. CDR1 and CDR2 (germline): SGHAT, FQNNGV. DNA of the CDR3: TGTGCCAGCAGCTTAGGCTCCTTAACCCGGGAGCAGTACTTC. Its translation: CASSLGSLTREQYF.

The chain recombines TRBV30 with TRBJ2-2, with TRBD1 matching over 9 bases. With 4 bases clipped from V and 4 bases from J, the junction kept 4 bases outside the gene matches. The germline CDR1 and CDR2 sequences are GTSNPN and SVGIG (reference sequence). The CDR3 extends over 14 amino acids. As DNA, the CDR3 is TGTGCCTGGAATTCGGACAGGGGCACCGGGGAGCTGTTTTTT. The encoded protein is CAWNSDRGTGELFF.

The V gene is TRBV5-5, the J gene TRBJ1-1; maybe TRBD1 (5 bases). V was trimmed by 4 bases and J by 1 base, leaving 17 bases between them. The CDR3 contains 16 residues. Germline CDR1 and CDR2: SGHKS and YYEKEE (reference sequence). CDR3 nucleotides: TGTGCCAGCAGCCCCAGGACATCATCAGGGAACACTGAAGCTTTCTTT. Its translation: CASSPRTSSGNTEAFF. Full variable domain (remainder filled in from reference TRBV5-5 and TRBJ1-1): DAGVTQSPTHLIKTRGQQVTLRCSPISGHKSVSWYQQVLGQGPQFIFQYYEKEERGRGNFPDRFSARQFPNYSSELNVNALLLGDSALYLCASSPRTSSGNTEAFFGQGTRLTVV.

The chain couples TRBV6-5 to TRBJ1-6, with D maybe TRBD1 (5 bases). Germline values: CDR1 MNHEY, CDR2 SVGAGI. The CDR3 covers 14 residues. V was pared by 2 bases and J by 7 bases, with 9 bases between. The CDR3 nucleotides read TGTGCCAGCAGTTACAAGAAGGGGAATTCACCCCTCCACTTT. Translation: CASSYKKGNSPLHF.

This clone came up once. V is TRBV30 and J is TRBJ2-7; tentative D call: TRBD1 (6 bases). V was shortened by 3 bases and J by 1 base, with 10 bases between the two germline ends. The CDR3 covers 13 residues. Germline V gene data show CDR1 as GTSNPN and CDR2 as SVGIG (reference sequence). This CDR3 is CAWSRDKSYEQYF. The CDR3 DNA reads as TGTGCCTGGAGCCGGGACAAATCCTACGAGCAGTACTTC.

This chain joins TRBV4-1 and TRBJ2-5; no clear D gene. Germline V lookup: CDR1 MGHRA, CDR2 YSYEKL. Trimming took off 6 bases at V and 0 bases at J, with 17 bases between the two ends. The CDR3 covers 16 residues. CDR3 residues: CASRPSATENQETQYF. The CDR3 DNA follows: TGCGCCAGCAGACCATCCGCGACTGAAAACCAAGAGACCCAGTACTTC.

The chain joins TRBV19 to TRBJ1-5; 10 nucleotides match TRBD1. The germline V gene has CDR1 LNHDA and CDR2 SQIVND (reference sequence). CDR3 length: 15 amino acids. V was clipped by 7 bases and J by 8 bases; unmatched bases: 11. The CDR3 DNA is TGTGCCAGTACCTATGGACAGGGGGTCGGAAAGCCCCAGCATTTT. As protein: CASTYGQGVGKPQHF.